The 27 T cell receptor beta chains below were found in one sample sequenced in a study of CD8 T cells in ankylosing spondylitis (dated by TCRdb to the late 2010s). The library was built by means of 5' RACE. Sequencing was carried out with an Illumina HiSeq 2500. Starting from the raw public reads, TCRdb applied fastp trimming at Q25, assembled clones with MiXCR and retained in-frame beta chains. Each entry is one CDR3 protein sequence, shown with its most common DNA and genes. This sample holds 150,000 to 200,000 distinct CDR3 sequences; roughly 13% were observed only once. Approximately 10% of the sample belongs to the ten largest clones. The sample taken for sequencing was blood, either unsorted or a sorted T cell fraction (not recorded which). These TCRs come from a female donor with ankylosing spondylitis or in good health (not recorded which).

The table lists this clonotype with many counts. The CDR3 bases are TGTGCCAGCAGCTTGGGGACCCTCTTCTACGAGCAGTACTTC. As protein: CASSLGTLFYEQYF. V usage is TRBV7-6 and J usage is TRBJ2-7; D tentatively reads TRBD1 or TRBD2 (5 bases each). V shed 3 bases and J shed 3 bases, with 12 bases lying between them. This CDR3 contains 14 residues. The germline V gene encodes CDR1 SGHVS and CDR2 FNYEAQ.

At least ten counts were recorded for this clonotype. V is TRBV7-8 and J is TRBJ1-3, with D maybe TRBD1 (6 bases). CDR1 is SGHVS, CDR2 FQNEAQ, per germline. This CDR3 is 19 amino acids long. V was clipped by 6 bases and J by 0 bases, with 24 bases between them. CDR3 loop: CASSRTKDSSASSGNTIYF. Written as DNA, the CDR3 is TGTGCCAGCAGTCGGACCAAGGACAGCTCGGCTAGCTCTGGAAACACCATATATTTT. The entire variable domain, with the rest obtained from reference TRBV7-8 and TRBJ1-3, is as follows: GAGVSQSPRYKVAKRGQDVALRCDPISGHVSLFWYQQALGQGPEFLTYFQNEAQLDKSGLPSDRFFAERPEGSVSTLKIQRTQQEDSAVYLCASSRTKDSSASSGNTIYFGEGSWLTVV.

The chain is built from TRBV15 and TRBJ2-4, with 11 bases aligning to TRBD2. Trimming took 5 bases from V and 1 from J; bases not matched to a gene: 7. From germline, CDR1 is LNHNV and CDR2 YYDKDF (reference sequence). The CDR3 runs to 17 residues. The CDR3: CATSQTTSGMAKNIQYF. The CDR3 DNA reads as TGTGCCACCAGCCAAACGACTAGCGGGATGGCCAAAAACATTCAGTACTTC.

This clonotype was observed a few times. The chain has TRBV20-1 and TRBJ2-7, with 12 bases matching TRBD1. This CDR3 has 15 residues. In germline, CDR1 is DFQATT, CDR2 SNEGSKA (reference sequence). J lost 3 bases, V lost 1 base, and 4 bases had no gene match. The CDR3: CSARARDRGLYEQYF. The CDR3 coding sequence is TGCAGTGCTAGAGCCCGGGACAGGGGGCTCTACGAGCAGTACTTC.

The table lists this clonotype with many counts. This chain links TRBV9 with TRBJ1-5, with 9 nucleotides matching TRBD1. Unmatched junction bases numbered 7, after V lost 2 bases and J lost 4 bases. Germline lookup yields CDR1 SGDLS and CDR2 YYNGEE. CDR3 length equals 16 residues. In DNA, the CDR3 is TGTGCCAGCAGCGTCGACACAGGGGGCTGGAATCAGCCCCAGCATTTT. This codes for CASSVDTGGWNQPQHF.

The chain is built from TRBV7-9 and TRBJ2-7; D remains unclear. The CDR3 is 14 residues long. V lost 5 bases to trimming and J lost 0 bases, with 11 bases between them. Germline V CDR1 and CDR2: SEHNR, FQNEAQ (reference sequence). The CDR3 is CASSASGGSYEQYF. The CDR3 nucleotides are TGTGCCAGCAGCGCCTCTGGTGGCTCCTACGAGCAGTACTTC.

The table lists this clonotype with many counts. The CDR3 region has the DNA TGTGCCAGCAGCCTCGGGGCTTCCGGGGAGCTGTTTTTT. It yields the protein CASSLGASGELFF. This chain connects TRBV12-3 or TRBV12-4 to TRBJ2-2; D tentatively fits TRBD1 or TRBD2 (5 bases each). The ends were cut back, 6 bases at V and 6 bases at J, with 11 bases in the middle. The CDR3 has 13 amino acids.

The chain links TRBV20-1 to TRBJ2-1, with a weak D call TRBD2 (5 bases). V lost 6 bases and J 4 bases, leaving 19 bases between the germline ends. Germline V gives CDR1 DFQATT, CDR2 SNEGSKA (reference sequence). The CDR3 runs 15 residues. The CDR3 loop is CSAADYPGPYNEQFF. The CDR3 bases are TGCAGTGCGGCAGACTATCCTGGGCCTTACAATGAGCAGTTCTTC.

The table lists this clonotype with a few counts. The V call is TRBV6-2 or TRBV6-3, the J call TRBJ2-7; 12 bases map to TRBD2. The CDR3 is made up of 15 amino acids. Germline V gives CDR1 MNHEY, CDR2 SVGEGT. The trim removed 6 bases at V and 7 bases at J, leaving 10 bases unmatched. The CDR3 DNA is TGTGCCAGCAGCTCGACTAGCGGGAGAATAGGGGAGCAGTACTTC. Encoded protein: CASSSTSGRIGEQYF.

This clonotype has at least ten counts. V and J are TRBV4-2 and TRBJ1-2, with TRBD1 identical over 7 bases. CDR1 is LGHNA and CDR2 is YNFKEQ in the germline V gene. J lost 6 bases, V lost 0 bases, and 19 bases had no gene match. This CDR3 spans 19 amino acids. The CDR3 reads CASSQDQYPTGDLKDGYTF. In nucleotides, the CDR3 is TGTGCCAGCAGCCAAGACCAATACCCCACAGGGGATTTAAAAGATGGCTACACCTTC.

This clonotype was observed many times. The chain employs TRBV5-1 and TRBJ2-3, with 7 positions matching TRBD2. The CDR3 consists of 14 residues. Trimming took 3 bases from V and 6 from J; bases not matched to a gene: 7. The germline CDR1 and CDR2 sequences are SGHRS and YFSETQ. This CDR3 reads CASSWDGGSDTQYF. The DNA of the CDR3 is TGCGCCAGCAGCTGGGACGGGGGGTCTGATACGCAGTATTTT.

This clonotype has only a few counts. V usage is TRBV5-1 and J usage is TRBJ2-7, with D unresolved. V was trimmed by 0 bases and J by 1 base, leaving 8 bases between them. This CDR3 is 14 amino acids long. The germline V gene has CDR1 SGHRS and CDR2 YFSETQ. CDR3 sequence reads: CASSLVGRSYEQYF. The CDR3 coding sequence is TGCGCCAGCAGCTTGGTTGGCCGTTCCTACGAGCAGTACTTC. Full variable domain (outside the CDR3, taken from reference TRBV5-1 and TRBJ2-7): KAGVTQTPRYLIKTRGQQVTLSCSPISGHRSVSWYQQTPGQGLQFLFEYFSETQRNKGNFPGRFSGRQFSNSRSEMNVSTLELGDSALYLCASSLVGRSYEQYFGPGTRLTVT.

The chain links TRBV6-5 to TRBJ1-6, with D perhaps matching TRBD1 (5 bases). CDR1 and CDR2 (germline): MNHEY, SVGAGI. V was trimmed by 4 bases and J by 10 bases, leaving 20 bases between them. The CDR3 contains 16 residues. The CDR3 DNA reads as TGTGCCAGCAGTTCACGGGGGACGACGGGGGACTCACCCCTCCACTTT. Protein product: CASSSRGTTGDSPLHF.

The chain combines TRBV11-2 with TRBJ2-1, with TRBD2 as a possible D gene (6 bases). Trimming removed 4 bases from V and 2 bases from J, with 21 bases in between. This CDR3 has 18 amino acids. CDR1 is SGHAT and CDR2 is FQNNGV in the germline V gene. The CDR3 DNA is TGTGCCAGCAGCTGGGGGGTGAGGGGAGTTGACCCCTACAATGAGCAGTTCTTC. It codes for CASSWGVRGVDPYNEQFF.

This clonotype was counted at least ten times. The rearrangement joins TRBV7-9 to TRBJ2-5; no clear D gene. With 3 bases removed from V and 5 bases from J, the gap between germline ends came to 19 bases. The germline CDR1 and CDR2 sequences are SEHNR and FQNEAQ (reference sequence). CDR3 length: 16 amino acids. The CDR3 here is CASSLRQASTGETQYF. CDR3 DNA sequence: TGTGCCAGCAGCTTGAGGCAGGCCTCGACGGGCGAGACCCAGTACTTC.

V and J are TRBV7-2 and TRBJ1-1; perhaps TRBD1 as D (5 bases). Trimming cost V 2 bases and J 5 bases, with 15 bases left between them. CDR3 length: 15 residues. CDR1 is SGHTA and CDR2 is FQGNSA in the germline V gene. CDR3 DNA: TGTGCCAGCAGCTTAATCGGGGCGCAGGGTACTGAAGCTTTCTTT. Its protein is CASSLIGAQGTEAFF.

This clonotype was counted a few times. The rearrangement uses TRBV7-2 and TRBJ1-6; 8 bases map to TRBD1. V gave up 5 bases and J gave up 7 bases; unmatched junction bases: 10. CDR1 is SGHTA and CDR2 is FQGNSA in the germline V gene. The CDR3 consists of 16 residues. CDR3 nucleotide sequence: TGTGCCAGCAGCGCAGCCTTCGGACAGGGAAATTCACCCCTCCACTTT. Translated, it gives CASSAAFGQGNSPLHF.

This clonotype has more than one count but fewer than ten. The J gene is TRBJ2-5, the V gene TRBV6-1; TRBD2 might be the D (5 bases). Trimming removed 5 bases at V and 2 bases at J, with 21 bases between. The CDR3 is 17 amino acids. The V gene's germline CDR1 is MNHNS and CDR2 SASEGT. The CDR3 DNA is TGTGCCAGCAGTCCCAGGACCCAGCAGTGGGAGCAAGAGACCCAGTACTTC. Its translation: CASSPRTQQWEQETQYF.

This clonotype was recorded at least ten times. The J gene is TRBJ2-7, the V gene TRBV29-1, with D hard to call. The CDR3 extends over 12 amino acids. V shed 3 bases and J shed 2 bases, with 8 bases lying between them. Germline CDR1 is SQVTM and CDR2 is ANQGSEA. The CDR3: CSVEVGPYEQYF. CDR3 bases: TGCAGCGTTGAGGTGGGTCCCTACGAGCAGTACTTC.

This clonotype was detected ten times or more. The rearrangement joins TRBV2 to TRBJ2-3; 9 nucleotides agree with TRBD1. The V gene's germline CDR1 is SNHLY and CDR2 FYNNEI. The CDR3 sequence is 13 residues long. CDR3 amino acids: CGSKGQGTDTQYF. CDR3 bases: TGTGGTTCCAAGGGACAGGGTACAGATACGCAGTATTTT.

A word on this clonotype: A much larger clone is a single base away; this may be a read error. V usage is TRBV7-6 and J usage is TRBJ1-5; D not resolved. V was clipped by 0 bases and J by 9 bases, with 12 bases between them. CDR3 length: 14 amino acids. In germline, CDR1 is SGHVS, CDR2 FNYEAQ. This chain's CDR3 is CASSLADEGRPQHF. DNA for the CDR3: TGTGCCAGCAGCTTAGCGGATGAGGGTCGGCCCCAGCATTTT.

The genes are TRBV29-1 and TRBJ2-7; tentative D call: TRBD1 (5 bases). The CDR3 contains 13 residues. V gave up 3 bases and J gave up 6 bases, with 15 bases separating them. The germline V gene encodes CDR1 SQVTM and CDR2 ANQGSEA. Here the CDR3 reads CSVESDITPEQYF. The CDR3 DNA is TGCAGCGTTGAGTCGGACATAACACCCGAGCAGTACTTC.

As for this clonotype: A read error is possible here, since a much larger clone lies one base away. This is likely a read error, given that the CDR3 carries no conserved phenylalanine or tryptophan at its end. The chain carries TRBV7-9 and TRBJ2-3; TRBD2 agrees at 10 bases. This CDR3 has 15 amino acids. The V segment lost 4 bases and the J segment 5 bases; nucleotides outside the gene matches: 6. Germline loops: CDR1 SEHNR, CDR2 FQNEAQ (reference sequence). The chain's CDR3 is CASSSLAGARDTQYS. CDR3 sequence (DNA): TGTGCCAGCAGCTCTCTAGCGGGAGCGAGAGATACGCAGTATTCT.

This clonotype has at least ten counts. This sequence joins TRBV12-3 or TRBV12-4 and TRBJ2-5, with D unclear. Trimming took 3 bases from V and 2 from J, leaving 7 bases between them. This CDR3 spans 13 amino acids. CDR3 protein: CASSLSQQETQYF. The CDR3 nucleotides are TGTGCCAGCAGTTTGTCACAGCAAGAGACCCAGTACTTC.

This clonotype has a handful of counts. The chain links TRBV5-1 to TRBJ2-1; perhaps TRBD1 as D (6 bases). CDR3 length equals 12 residues. V lost 0 bases to trimming and J lost 10 bases, with 8 bases between them. Germline V CDR1 and CDR2: SGHRS, YFSETQ. CDR3 sequence reads: CASSLEGVEQFF. CDR3 coding DNA: TGCGCCAGCAGCTTGGAGGGGGTGGAGCAGTTCTTC.

This clonotype was detected ten times or more. The V and J genes are TRBV7-2 and TRBJ2-7, with TRBD2 matching over 8 bases. Germline V gene lookup returns CDR1 SGHTA and CDR2 FQGNSA. CDR3 size: 15 residues. The V gene end was trimmed by 1 base and the J gene end by 3 bases; junction bases not matched to a gene: 5. The CDR3 DNA follows: TGTGCCAGCAGCTTAGATCGACTAGCGCTCTACGAGCAGTACTTC. This codes for CASSLDRLALYEQYF.

The rearrangement uses TRBV9 and TRBJ1-1; D not resolved. Trimming left V 0 bases short and J 8 bases short, with 14 bases between. Germline-derived CDR1 and CDR2 are SGDLS and YYNGEE. The CDR3 runs 14 residues. The CDR3 region has the DNA TGTGCCAGCAGCGTAGCTGGAGGGTACAGCGAAGCTTTCTTT. Protein: CASSVAGGYSEAFF. Looking up the rest from reference TRBV9 and TRBJ1-1 gives the full variable domain: DSGVTQTPKHLITATGQRVTLRCSPRSGDLSVYWYQQSLDQGLQFLIQYYNGEERAKGNILERFSAQQFPDLHSELNLSSLELGDSALYFCASSVAGGYSEAFFGQGTRLTVV.